These 8 T cell receptor beta chains originate from one sample sequenced in a study of cytomegalovirus exposure and HLA in healthy donors. 60 Vbeta and 13 Jbeta primers were used in PCR. Method: immunoSEQ multiplex PCR; TCRdb's copy keeps in-frame clones and lacks some. The top ten hold around 6% of the sample, which has approximately 74,000 clones, 60% to 70% seen once. Sequencing was performed on PBMCs. The receptors come from a man aged 25-45 years in good health and CMV-seropositive.

The V call is TRBV7-3, the J call TRBJ2-7; TRBD2 is a possible D gene (5 bases). Trimming cost V 2 bases and J 6 bases, with 8 bases left between them. The CDR3 has 12 amino acids. The germline V gene encodes CDR1 SGHTA and CDR2 FQGTGA. CDR3 in amino acids: CASSLGLGEQYF. The CDR3 DNA is TGTGCCAGCAGCTTAGGACTGGGCGAGCAGTACTTC.

The V and J genes are TRBV7-9 and TRBJ1-2; D perhaps matches TRBD1 (6 bases). Trimming left V 4 bases short and J 2 bases short, with 8 bases between. The CDR3 spans 13 residues. CDR1 SEHNR and CDR2 FQNEAQ come from the germline V gene (reference sequence). The CDR3 loop is CASSWTANYGYTF. The CDR3 coding sequence is TGTGCCAGCAGCTGGACAGCCAACTATGGCTACACCTTC.

This sequence joins TRBV19 and TRBJ2-1; TRBD2 matches 9 bases. Trimming at V came to 7 bases and at J to 4 bases, leaving 8 bases not matched to a gene. The CDR3 contains 15 residues. Germline assignment: CDR1 LNHDA and CDR2 SQIVND (reference sequence). For the CDR3, the DNA is TGTGCCAGTACCCCCCCGCGGGGGGGTTACAATGAGCAGTTCTTC. Its translation is CASTPPRGGYNEQFF.

J is TRBJ2-2 and V is TRBV11-2; D perhaps matches TRBD2 (5 bases). Germline lookup yields CDR1 SGHAT and CDR2 FQNNGV. V was clipped by 5 bases and J by 4 bases, with 17 bases between them. The CDR3 consists of 16 residues. Here the CDR3 reads CASSMISGILTGELFF. Written as DNA, the CDR3 is TGTGCCAGCAGCATGATCTCCGGGATACTCACCGGGGAGCTGTTTTTT.

This clone was detected a few times. The rearrangement links TRBV2 to TRBJ2-2, with 7 bases matching TRBD2. Germline V gene sequence: CDR1 SNHLY, CDR2 FYNNEI. The CDR3 extends over 15 amino acids. With V trimmed by 2 bases and J by 6 bases, 6 bases remained unmatched. In DNA, the CDR3 is TGTGCCAGCAGTGAACCCCCCGGACTAGCCGGGGAGCTGTTTTTT. Its protein is CASSEPPGLAGELFF.

The chain has TRBV6-5 and TRBJ1-1; 8 nucleotides match TRBD1. Germline assignment: CDR1 MNHEY and CDR2 SVGAGI. The junction had 6 bases not matched to a gene; V was cut back by 2 bases and J by 4 bases. This CDR3 region has 15 residues. This CDR3 reads CASSYRQGRVTEAFF. CDR3 sequence (DNA): TGTGCCAGCAGTTACCGACAGGGGCGGGTCACTGAAGCTTTCTTT.

The chain has TRBV7-3 and TRBJ2-2; TRBD1 might be the D (6 bases). The ends were cut back, 3 bases at V and 3 bases at J, with 11 bases in the middle. The CDR3 totals 15 residues. In germline, CDR1 is SGHTA, CDR2 FQGTGA. The chain's CDR3 is CASSFSDRHTGELFF. In DNA, the CDR3 is TGTGCCAGCAGCTTTTCGGACAGACACACCGGGGAGCTGTTTTTT.

The chain is built from TRBV5-4 and TRBJ2-2; 9 bases map to TRBD2. Germline V gene lookup returns CDR1 SGHNT and CDR2 YYREEE (reference sequence). V lost 4 bases, J lost 3 bases, and 7 bases stayed unmatched. The CDR3 is 16 residues long. Written as DNA, the CDR3 is TGTGCCAGCAGCATTCGGACTAGCGCTGACACCGGGGAGCTGTTTTTT. Its protein product is CASSIRTSADTGELFF.